This T cell receptor (beta chain) was captured by sequencing in a study of T cell responses to AZD1222 COVID-19 vaccine. Findings of the study overall: No day 14 peak samples; only post-peak repertoires were characterized. Most donors were white British, females outnumbered males, and clonal diversity was possibly underestimated.

The data were produced by immunoSEQ multiplex PCR, yet TCRdb's version contains in-frame clones alone and is incomplete. The sample gives about 120,000 clones, 70% to 90% of which show up once; roughly 3.9% is in the top ten. The CDR3 covers 16 residues. The germline gives CDR1 SGHKS, CDR2 YYEKEE (reference sequence). J gave up 2 bases and V 4 bases, and 10 bases lay outside the gene matches. Concerning this clone itself: Antigen unknown.

The chain is built from TRBV5-5 and TRBJ2-5; 8 nucleotides agree with TRBD2. The sample here was peripheral blood, taken on day 0 of MenACWY control vaccination. The receptor was isolated from an adult in good health. The CDR3 sequence: CASSNLGRGKQETQYF. In DNA, the CDR3 is TGTGCCAGCAGCAACCTCGGGAGGGGCAAGCAAGAGACCCAGTACTTC. The whole variable domain, remainder taken from reference TRBV5-5 and TRBJ2-5, is DAGVTQSPTHLIKTRGQQVTLRCSPISGHKSVSWYQQVLGQGPQFIFQYYEKEERGRGNFPDRFSARQFPNYSSELNVNALLLGDSALYLCASSNLGRGKQETQYFGPGTRLLVL.